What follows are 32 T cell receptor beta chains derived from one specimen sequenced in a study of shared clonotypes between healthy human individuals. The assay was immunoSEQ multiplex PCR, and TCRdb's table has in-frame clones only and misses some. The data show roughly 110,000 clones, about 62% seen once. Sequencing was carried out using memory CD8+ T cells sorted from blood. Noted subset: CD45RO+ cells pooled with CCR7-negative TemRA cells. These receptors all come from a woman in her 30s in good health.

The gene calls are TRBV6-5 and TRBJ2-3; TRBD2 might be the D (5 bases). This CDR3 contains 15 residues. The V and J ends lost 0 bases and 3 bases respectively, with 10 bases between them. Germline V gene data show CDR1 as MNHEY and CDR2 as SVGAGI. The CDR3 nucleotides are TGTGCCAGCAGTTACTCCCCGCGGGTTACAGATACGCAGTATTTT. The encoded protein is CASSYSPRVTDTQYF.

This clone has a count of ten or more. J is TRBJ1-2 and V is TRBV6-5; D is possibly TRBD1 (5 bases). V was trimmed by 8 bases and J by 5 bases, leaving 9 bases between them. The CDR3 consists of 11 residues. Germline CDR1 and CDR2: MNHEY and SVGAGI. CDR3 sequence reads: CASGTDYGYTF. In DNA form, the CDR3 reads TGTGCCAGCGGGACCGATTATGGCTACACCTTC.

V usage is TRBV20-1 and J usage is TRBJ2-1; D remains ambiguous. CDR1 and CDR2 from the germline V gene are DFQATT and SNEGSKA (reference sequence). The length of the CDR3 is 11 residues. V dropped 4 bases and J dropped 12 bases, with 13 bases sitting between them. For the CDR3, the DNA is TGCAGTGCTAACGGGCCCACAGCGCAGTTCTTC. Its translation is CSANGPTAQFF.

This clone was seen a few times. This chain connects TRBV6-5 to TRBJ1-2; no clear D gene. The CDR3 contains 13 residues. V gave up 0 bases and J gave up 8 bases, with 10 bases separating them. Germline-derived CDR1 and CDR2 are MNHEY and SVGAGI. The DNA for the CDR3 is TGTGCCAGCAGTTACTCGAATCGTGGGGGCTACACCTTC. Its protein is CASSYSNRGGYTF.

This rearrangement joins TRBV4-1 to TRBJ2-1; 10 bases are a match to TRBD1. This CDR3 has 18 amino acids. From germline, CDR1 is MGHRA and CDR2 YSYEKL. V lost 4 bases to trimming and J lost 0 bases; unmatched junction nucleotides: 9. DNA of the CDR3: TGCGCCAGCAGCCCACGCCCGAGACAGGGGGCCTCCTACAATGAGCAGTTCTTC. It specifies CASSPRPRQGASYNEQFF.

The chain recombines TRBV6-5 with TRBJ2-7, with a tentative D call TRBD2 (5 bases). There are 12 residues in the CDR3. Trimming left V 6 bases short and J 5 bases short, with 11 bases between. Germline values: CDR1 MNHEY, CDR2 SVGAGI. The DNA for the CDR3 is TGTGCCAGCAGCTATAGCGCCCACGAGCAGTACTTC. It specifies CASSYSAHEQYF.

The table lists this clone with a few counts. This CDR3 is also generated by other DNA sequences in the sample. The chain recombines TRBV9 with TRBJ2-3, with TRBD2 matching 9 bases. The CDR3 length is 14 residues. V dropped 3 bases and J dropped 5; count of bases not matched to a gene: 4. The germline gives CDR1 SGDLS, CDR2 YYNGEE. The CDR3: CASSASGKLDTQYF. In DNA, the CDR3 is TGTGCCAGCAGCGCTAGCGGGAAATTAGATACGCAGTATTTT.

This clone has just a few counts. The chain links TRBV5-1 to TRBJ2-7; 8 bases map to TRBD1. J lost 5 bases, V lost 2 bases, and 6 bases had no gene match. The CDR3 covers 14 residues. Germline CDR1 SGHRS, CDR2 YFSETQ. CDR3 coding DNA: TGCGCCAGCAGCTTAAGACAGGGGTTGAACGAGCAGTACTTC. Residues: CASSLRQGLNEQYF. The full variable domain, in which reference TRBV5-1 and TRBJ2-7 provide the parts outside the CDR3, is KAGVTQTPRYLIKTRGQQVTLSCSPISGHRSVSWYQQTPGQGLQFLFEYFSETQRNKGNFPGRFSGRQFSNSRSEMNVSTLELGDSALYLCASSLRQGLNEQYFGPGTRLTVT.

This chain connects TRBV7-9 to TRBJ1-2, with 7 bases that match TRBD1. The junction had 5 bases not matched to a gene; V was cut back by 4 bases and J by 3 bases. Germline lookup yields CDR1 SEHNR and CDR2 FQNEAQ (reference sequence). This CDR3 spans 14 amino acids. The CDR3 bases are TGTGCCAGCAGCTACGGGACAGACGACTATGGCTACACCTTC. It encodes CASSYGTDDYGYTF.

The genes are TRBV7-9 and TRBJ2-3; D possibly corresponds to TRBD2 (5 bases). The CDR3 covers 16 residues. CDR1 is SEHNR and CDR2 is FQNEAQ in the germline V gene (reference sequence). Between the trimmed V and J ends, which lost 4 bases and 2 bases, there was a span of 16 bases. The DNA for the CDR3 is TGTGCCAGCAGCTCCGTTGTGGGCGGGTACACAGATACGCAGTATTTT. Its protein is CASSSVVGGYTDTQYF.

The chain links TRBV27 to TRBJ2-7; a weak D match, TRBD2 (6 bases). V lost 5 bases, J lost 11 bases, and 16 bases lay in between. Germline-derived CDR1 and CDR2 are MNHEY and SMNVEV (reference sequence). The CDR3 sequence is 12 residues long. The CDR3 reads CASSPGLGGEYF. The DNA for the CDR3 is TGTGCCAGCAGTCCCGGACTGGGGGGAGAGTACTTC.

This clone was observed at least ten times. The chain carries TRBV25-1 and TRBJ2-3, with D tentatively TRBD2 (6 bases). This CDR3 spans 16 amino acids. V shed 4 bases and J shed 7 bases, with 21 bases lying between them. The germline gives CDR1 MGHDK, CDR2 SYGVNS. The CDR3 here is CASSVLGERLGHTQYF. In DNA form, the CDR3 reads TGTGCCAGCAGTGTCCTCGGTGAGAGACTAGGTCATACGCAGTATTTT.

The chain's CDR3 is CASSLAPGQGLTEAFF. The CDR3 region has the DNA TGCGCCAGCAGCTTGGCCCCGGGACAGGGACTCACTGAAGCTTTCTTT. The chain combines TRBV5-1 with TRBJ1-1; TRBD1 matches at 9 bases. J lost 4 bases, V lost 0 bases, and 7 bases had no gene match. Germline V lookup: CDR1 SGHRS, CDR2 YFSETQ. The CDR3 spans 16 residues. Using reference TRBV5-1 and TRBJ1-1 for the parts outside the CDR3, the full variable domain is KAGVTQTPRYLIKTRGQQVTLSCSPISGHRSVSWYQQTPGQGLQFLFEYFSETQRNKGNFPGRFSGRQFSNSRSEMNVSTLELGDSALYLCASSLAPGQGLTEAFFGQGTRLTVV.

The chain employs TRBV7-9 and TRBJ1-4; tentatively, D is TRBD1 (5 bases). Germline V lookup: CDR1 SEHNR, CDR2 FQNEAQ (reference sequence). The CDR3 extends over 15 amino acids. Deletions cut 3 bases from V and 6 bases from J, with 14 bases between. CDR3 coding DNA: TGTGCCAGCAGCTTTGTTCAGGGTTTGGATGAAAAACTGTTTTTT. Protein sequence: CASSFVQGLDEKLFF.

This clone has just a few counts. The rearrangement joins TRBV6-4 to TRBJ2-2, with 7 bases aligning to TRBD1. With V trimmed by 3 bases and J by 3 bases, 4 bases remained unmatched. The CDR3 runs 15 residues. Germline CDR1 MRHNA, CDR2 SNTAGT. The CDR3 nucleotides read TGTGCCAGCAGTGAAGGGACAGAAGACACCGGGGAGCTGTTTTTT. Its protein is CASSEGTEDTGELFF.

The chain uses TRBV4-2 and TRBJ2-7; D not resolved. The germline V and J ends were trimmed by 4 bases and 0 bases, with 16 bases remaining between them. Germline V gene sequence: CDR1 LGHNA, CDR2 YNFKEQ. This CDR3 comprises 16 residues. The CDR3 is CASSPSPFSSSYEQYF. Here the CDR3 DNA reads TGTGCCAGCAGCCCGAGCCCTTTTTCTAGCTCCTACGAGCAGTACTTC.

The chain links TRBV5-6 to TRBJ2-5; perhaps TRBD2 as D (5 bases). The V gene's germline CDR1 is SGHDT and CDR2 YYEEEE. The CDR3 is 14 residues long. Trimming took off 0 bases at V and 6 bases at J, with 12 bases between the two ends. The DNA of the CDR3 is TGTGCCAGCAGCTTGGGACAACCGGGAAAGACCCAGTACTTC. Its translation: CASSLGQPGKTQYF. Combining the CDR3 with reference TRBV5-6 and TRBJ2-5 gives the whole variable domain DAGVTQSPTHLIKTRGQQVTLRCSPKSGHDTVSWYQQALGQGPQFIFQYYEEEERQRGNFPDRFSGHQFPNYSSELNVNALLLGDSALYLCASSLGQPGKTQYFGPGTRLLVL.

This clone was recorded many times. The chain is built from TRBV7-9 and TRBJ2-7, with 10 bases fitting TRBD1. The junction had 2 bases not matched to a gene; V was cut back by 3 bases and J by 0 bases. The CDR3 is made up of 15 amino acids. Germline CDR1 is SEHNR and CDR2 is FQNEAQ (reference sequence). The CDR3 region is CASSLGQGFSYEQYF. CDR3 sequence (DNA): TGTGCCAGCAGCTTGGGACAGGGGTTCTCCTACGAGCAGTACTTC.

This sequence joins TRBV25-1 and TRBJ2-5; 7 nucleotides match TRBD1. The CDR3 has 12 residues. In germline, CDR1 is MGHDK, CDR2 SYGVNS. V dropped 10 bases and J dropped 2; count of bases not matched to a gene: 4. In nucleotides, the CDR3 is TGTGCCATTTCAGGGGGTCAAGAGACCCAGTACTTC. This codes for CAISGGQETQYF.

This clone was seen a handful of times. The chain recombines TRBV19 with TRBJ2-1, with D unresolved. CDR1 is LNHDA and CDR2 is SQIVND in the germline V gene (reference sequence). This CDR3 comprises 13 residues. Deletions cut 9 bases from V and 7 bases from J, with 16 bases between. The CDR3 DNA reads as TGTGCCAGCTCCGTCTGGAGCATGAATGAGCAGTTCTTC. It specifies CASSVWSMNEQFF.

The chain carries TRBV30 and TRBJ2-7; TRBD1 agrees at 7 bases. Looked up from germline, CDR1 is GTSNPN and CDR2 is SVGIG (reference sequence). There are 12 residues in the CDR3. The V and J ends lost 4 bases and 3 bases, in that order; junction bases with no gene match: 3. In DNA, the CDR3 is TGTGCCTGGACAGGGGGTGGCTACGAGCAGTACTTC. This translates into CAWTGGGYEQYF.

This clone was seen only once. CDR3 DNA sequence: TGTGCCAGCACCCTCGGAAGGGGGCGCGTGGGCAATCAGCCCCAGCATTTT. Translated, it gives CASTLGRGRVGNQPQHF. The chain uses TRBV28 and TRBJ1-5, with TRBD1 matching over 7 bases. This CDR3 contains 17 residues. With 7 bases clipped from V and 2 bases from J, the junction kept 14 bases outside the gene matches. Germline V gene sequence: CDR1 MDHEN, CDR2 SYDVKM.

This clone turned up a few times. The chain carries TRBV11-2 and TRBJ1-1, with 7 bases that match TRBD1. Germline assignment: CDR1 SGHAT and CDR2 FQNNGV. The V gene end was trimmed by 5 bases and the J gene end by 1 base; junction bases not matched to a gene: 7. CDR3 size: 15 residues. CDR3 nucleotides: TGTGCCAGCAGCCCCCATCCAGGGGGGAACACTGAAGCTTTCTTT. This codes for CASSPHPGGNTEAFF.

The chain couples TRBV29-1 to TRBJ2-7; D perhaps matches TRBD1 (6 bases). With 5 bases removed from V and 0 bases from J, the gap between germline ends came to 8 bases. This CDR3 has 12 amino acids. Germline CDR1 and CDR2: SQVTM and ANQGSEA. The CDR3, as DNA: TGCAGCGTTAGGGGGAGCTCCTACGAGCAGTACTTC. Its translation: CSVRGSSYEQYF.

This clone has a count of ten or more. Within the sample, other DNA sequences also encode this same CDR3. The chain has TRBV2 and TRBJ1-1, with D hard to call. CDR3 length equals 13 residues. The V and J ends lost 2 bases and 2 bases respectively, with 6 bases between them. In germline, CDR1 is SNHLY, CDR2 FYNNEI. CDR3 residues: CASSEMPNTEAFF. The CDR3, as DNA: TGTGCCAGCAGTGAAATGCCAAACACTGAAGCTTTCTTT.

DNA of the CDR3: TGTGCCAGCAGTTACACGCCAGGAGAAGGGACCCAGTACTTC. Translating gives CASSYTPGEGTQYF. The V gene is TRBV6-5, the J gene TRBJ2-5; D remains ambiguous. This CDR3 is built from 14 residues. Germline V gene sequence: CDR1 MNHEY, CDR2 SVGAGI. The V end was cut by 2 bases, the J end by 7 bases, with 14 bases between.

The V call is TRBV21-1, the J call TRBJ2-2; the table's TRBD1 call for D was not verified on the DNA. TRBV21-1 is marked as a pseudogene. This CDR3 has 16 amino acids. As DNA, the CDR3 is TGTGCCAGCAGCAAAGGGAACAGGGTTAAAACCGGGGAGCTGTTTTTT. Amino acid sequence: CASSKGNRVKTGELFF.

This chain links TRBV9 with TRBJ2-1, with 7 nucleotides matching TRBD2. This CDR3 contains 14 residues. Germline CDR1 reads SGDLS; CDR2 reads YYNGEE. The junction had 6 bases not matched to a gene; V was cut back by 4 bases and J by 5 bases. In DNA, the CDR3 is TGTGCCAGCAGCACCAGCGGGGCTCACAATGAGCAGTTCTTC. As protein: CASSTSGAHNEQFF. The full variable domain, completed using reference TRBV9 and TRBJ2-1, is DSGVTQTPKHLITATGQRVTLRCSPRSGDLSVYWYQQSLDQGLQFLIQYYNGEERAKGNILERFSAQQFPDLHSELNLSSLELGDSALYFCASSTSGAHNEQFFGPGTRLTVL.

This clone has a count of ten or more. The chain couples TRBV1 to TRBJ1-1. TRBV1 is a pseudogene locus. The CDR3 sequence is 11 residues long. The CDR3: CTMPGRIEAFF. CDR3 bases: TGCACCATGCCGGGACGGATAGAAGCTTTCTTT.

As DNA, the CDR3 is TGTGCCAGCAGCCCCGGACACGAGAGCTACGAGCAGTACTTC. Protein: CASSPGHESYEQYF. V gene TRBV16 combines with J gene TRBJ2-7; the D gene is possibly TRBD1 (5 bases). V was trimmed by 4 bases and J by 3 bases, leaving 13 bases between them. There are 14 residues in the CDR3. The germline CDR1 and CDR2 sequences are KGHSY and FQNENV.

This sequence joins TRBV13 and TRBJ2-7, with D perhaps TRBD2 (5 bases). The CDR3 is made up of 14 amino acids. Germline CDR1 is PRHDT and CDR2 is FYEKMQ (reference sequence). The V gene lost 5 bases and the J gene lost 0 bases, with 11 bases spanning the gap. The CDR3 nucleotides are TGTGCCAGCAGCACTAGTCAGAGCTCCTACGAGCAGTACTTC. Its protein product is CASSTSQSSYEQYF. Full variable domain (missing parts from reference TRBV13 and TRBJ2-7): AAGVIQSPRHLIKEKRETATLKCYPIPRHDTVYWYQQGPGQDPQFLISFYEKMQSDKGSIPDRFSAQQFSDYHSELNMSSLELGDSALYFCASSTSQSSYEQYFGPGTRLTVT.

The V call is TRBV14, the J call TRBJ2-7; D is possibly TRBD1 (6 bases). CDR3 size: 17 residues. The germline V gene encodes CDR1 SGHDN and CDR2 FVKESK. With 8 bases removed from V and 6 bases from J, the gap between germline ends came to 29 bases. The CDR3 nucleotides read TGTGCCAGCCCCCCGACAGGCCTTAGGGACGAGCAGTCCGAGCAGTACTTC. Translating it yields CASPPTGLRDEQSEQYF.